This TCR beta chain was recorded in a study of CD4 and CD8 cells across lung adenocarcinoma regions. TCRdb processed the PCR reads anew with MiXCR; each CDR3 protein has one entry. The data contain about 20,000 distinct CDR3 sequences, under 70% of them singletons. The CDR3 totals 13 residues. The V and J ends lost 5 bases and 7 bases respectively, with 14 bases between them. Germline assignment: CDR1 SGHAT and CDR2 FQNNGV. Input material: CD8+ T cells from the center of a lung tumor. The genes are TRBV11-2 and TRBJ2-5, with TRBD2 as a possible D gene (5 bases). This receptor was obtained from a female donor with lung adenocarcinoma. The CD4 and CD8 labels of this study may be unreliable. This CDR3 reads CASSNTGVGTQYF. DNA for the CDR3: TGTGCCAGCAGCAATACCGGGGTTGGGACCCAGTACTTC.